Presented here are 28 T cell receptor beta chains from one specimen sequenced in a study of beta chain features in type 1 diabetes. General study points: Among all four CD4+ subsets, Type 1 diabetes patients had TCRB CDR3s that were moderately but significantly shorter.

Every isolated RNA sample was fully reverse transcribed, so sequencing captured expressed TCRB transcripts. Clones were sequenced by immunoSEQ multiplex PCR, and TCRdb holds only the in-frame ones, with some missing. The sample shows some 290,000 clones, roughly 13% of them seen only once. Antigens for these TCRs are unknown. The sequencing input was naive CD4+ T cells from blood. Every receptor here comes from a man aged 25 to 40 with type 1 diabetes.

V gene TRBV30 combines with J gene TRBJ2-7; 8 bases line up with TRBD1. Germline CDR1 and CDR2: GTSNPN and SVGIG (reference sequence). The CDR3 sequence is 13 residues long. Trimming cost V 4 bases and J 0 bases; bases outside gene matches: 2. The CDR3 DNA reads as TGTGCCTGGATGACAGGGGCCTCCTACGAGCAGTACTTC. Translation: CAWMTGASYEQYF.

CDR3 nucleotide sequence: TGTGCCAGCAGCTTACCGGGACAGGGGGGCCACGAGCAGTACTTC. The encoded protein is CASSLPGQGGHEQYF. This chain connects TRBV5-6 to TRBJ2-7; 11 bases are shared with TRBD1. The CDR3 has 15 residues. Germline CDR1 and CDR2: SGHDT and YYEEEE. V lost 2 bases and J lost 5; bases outside the gene matches: 6.

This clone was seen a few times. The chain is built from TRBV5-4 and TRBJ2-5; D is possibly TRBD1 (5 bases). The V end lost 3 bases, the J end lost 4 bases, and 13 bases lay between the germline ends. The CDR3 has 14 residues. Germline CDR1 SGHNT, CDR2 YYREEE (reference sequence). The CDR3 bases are TGTGCCAGCAGCTCCCAGGGTCGAGGAGAGACCCAGTACTTC. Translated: CASSSQGRGETQYF. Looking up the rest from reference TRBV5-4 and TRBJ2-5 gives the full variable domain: ETGVTQSPTHLIKTRGQQVTLRCSSQSGHNTVSWYQQALGQGPQFIFQYYREEENGRGNFPPRFSGLQFPNYSSELNVNALELDDSALYLCASSSQGRGETQYFGPGTRLLVL.

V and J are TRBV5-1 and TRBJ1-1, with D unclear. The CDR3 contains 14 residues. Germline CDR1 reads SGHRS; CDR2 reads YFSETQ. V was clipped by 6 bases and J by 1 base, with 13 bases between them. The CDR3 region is CASKSLGANTEAFF. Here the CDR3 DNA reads TGCGCCAGCAAATCACTAGGCGCGAACACTGAAGCTTTCTTT.

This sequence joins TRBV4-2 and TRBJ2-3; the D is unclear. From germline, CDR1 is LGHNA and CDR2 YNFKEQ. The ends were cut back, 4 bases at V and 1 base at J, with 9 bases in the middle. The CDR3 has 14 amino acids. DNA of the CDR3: TGTGCCAGCAGCCGAGAGTCAGGCACAGATACGCAGTATTTT. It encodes CASSRESGTDTQYF.

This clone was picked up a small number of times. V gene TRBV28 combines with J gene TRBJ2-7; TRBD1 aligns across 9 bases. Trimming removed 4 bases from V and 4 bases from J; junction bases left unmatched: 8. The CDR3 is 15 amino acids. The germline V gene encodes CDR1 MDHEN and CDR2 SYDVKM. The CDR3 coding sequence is TGTGCCAGCAGTTCAGGGACAGGGTACTTTTACGAGCAGTACTTC. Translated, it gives CASSSGTGYFYEQYF.

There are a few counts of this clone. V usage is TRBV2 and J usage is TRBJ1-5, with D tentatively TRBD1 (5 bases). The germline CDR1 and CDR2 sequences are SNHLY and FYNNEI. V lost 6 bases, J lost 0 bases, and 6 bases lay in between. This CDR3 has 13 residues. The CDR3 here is CASRGDSNQPQHF. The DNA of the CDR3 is TGTGCCAGCAGAGGGGATAGCAATCAGCCCCAGCATTTT.

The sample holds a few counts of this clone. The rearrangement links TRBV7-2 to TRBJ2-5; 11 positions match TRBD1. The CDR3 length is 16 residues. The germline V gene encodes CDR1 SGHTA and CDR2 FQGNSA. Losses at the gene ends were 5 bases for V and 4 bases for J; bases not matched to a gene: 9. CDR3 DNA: TGTGCCAGCAGCACATTCCCGGACAGGGGGCGAGAGACCCAGTACTTC. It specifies CASSTFPDRGRETQYF.

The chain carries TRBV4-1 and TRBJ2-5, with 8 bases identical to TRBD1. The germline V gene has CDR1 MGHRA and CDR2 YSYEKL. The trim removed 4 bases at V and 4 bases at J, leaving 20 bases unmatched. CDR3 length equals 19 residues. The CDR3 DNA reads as TGCGCCAGCAGCCGTTCCTACAGGGGGGAAGGTGGAAGTTCAGAGACCCAGTACTTC. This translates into CASSRSYRGEGGSSETQYF.

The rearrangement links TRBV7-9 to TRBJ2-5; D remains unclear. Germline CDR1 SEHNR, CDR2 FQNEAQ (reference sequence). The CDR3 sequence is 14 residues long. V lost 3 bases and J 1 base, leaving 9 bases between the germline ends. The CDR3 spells CASSLVAIQETQYF. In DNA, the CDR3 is TGTGCCAGCAGCTTGGTAGCCATCCAAGAGACCCAGTACTTC.

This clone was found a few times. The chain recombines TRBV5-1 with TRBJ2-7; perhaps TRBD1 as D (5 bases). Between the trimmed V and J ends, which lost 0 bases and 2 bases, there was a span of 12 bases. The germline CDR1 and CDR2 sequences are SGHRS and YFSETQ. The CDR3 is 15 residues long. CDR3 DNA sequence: TGCGCCAGCAGCTTGGAGCGTGACAGACCCTACGAGCAGTACTTC. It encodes CASSLERDRPYEQYF.

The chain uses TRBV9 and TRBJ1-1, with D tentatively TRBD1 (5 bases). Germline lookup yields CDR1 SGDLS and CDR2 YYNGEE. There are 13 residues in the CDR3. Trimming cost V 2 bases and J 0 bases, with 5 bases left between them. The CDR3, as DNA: TGTGCCAGCAGCGTGACAGTGAACACTGAAGCTTTCTTT. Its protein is CASSVTVNTEAFF.

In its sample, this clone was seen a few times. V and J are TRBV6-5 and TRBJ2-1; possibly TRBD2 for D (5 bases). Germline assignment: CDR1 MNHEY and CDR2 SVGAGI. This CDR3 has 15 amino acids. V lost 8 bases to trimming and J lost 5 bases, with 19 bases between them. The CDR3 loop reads CASATPGVLDNEQFF. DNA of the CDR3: TGTGCCAGCGCTACCCCCGGGGTCCTCGACAATGAGCAGTTCTTC.

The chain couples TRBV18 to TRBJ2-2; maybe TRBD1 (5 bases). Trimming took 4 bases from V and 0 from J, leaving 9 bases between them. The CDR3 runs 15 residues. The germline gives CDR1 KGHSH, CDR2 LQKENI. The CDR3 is CASSRGSANTGELFF. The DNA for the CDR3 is TGTGCCAGCTCACGGGGCAGCGCGAACACCGGGGAGCTGTTTTTT.

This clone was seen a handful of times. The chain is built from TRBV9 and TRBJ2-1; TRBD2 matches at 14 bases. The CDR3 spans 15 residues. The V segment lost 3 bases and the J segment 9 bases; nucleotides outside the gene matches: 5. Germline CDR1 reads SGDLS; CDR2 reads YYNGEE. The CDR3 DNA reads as TGTGCCAGCAGCGGGACTAGCGGGAGGTGGAGTGAGCAGTTCTTC. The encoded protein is CASSGTSGRWSEQFF.

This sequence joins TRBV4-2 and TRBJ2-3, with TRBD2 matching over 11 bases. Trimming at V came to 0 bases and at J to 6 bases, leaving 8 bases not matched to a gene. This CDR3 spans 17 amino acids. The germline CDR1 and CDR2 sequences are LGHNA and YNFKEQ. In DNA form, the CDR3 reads TGTGCCAGCAGCCAAGAGCTCACTAGCGGGGGACGGGATACGCAGTATTTT. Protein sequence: CASSQELTSGGRDTQYF.

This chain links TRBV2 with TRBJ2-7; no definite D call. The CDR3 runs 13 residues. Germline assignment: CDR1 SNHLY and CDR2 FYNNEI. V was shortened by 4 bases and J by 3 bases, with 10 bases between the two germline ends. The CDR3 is CASSGYLLYEQYF. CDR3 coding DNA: TGTGCCAGCAGTGGGTACCTACTCTACGAGCAGTACTTC.

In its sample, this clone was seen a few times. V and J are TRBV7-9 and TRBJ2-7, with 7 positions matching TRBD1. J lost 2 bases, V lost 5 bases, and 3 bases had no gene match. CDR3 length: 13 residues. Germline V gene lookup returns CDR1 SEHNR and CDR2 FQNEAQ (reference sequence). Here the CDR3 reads CASSRGQTYEQYF. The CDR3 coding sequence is TGTGCCAGCAGCCGGGGACAGACCTACGAGCAGTACTTC.

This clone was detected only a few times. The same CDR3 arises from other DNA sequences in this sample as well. CDR3 sequence reads: CASSLAGTDLYGYTF. The CDR3 DNA reads TGTGCCAGCAGCTTAGCTGGGACAGATCTTTATGGCTACACCTTC. The rearrangement links TRBV7-9 to TRBJ1-2, with 7 nucleotides matching TRBD1. The length of the CDR3 is 15 residues. V shed 0 bases and J 5 bases; nucleotides not matched to a gene: 6. Per germline, CDR1 SEHNR and CDR2 FQNEAQ (reference sequence).

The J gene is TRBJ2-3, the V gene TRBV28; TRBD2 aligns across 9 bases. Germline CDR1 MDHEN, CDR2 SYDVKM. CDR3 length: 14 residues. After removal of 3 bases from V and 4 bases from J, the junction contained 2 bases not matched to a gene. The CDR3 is CASSLREGSDTQYF. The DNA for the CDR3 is TGTGCCAGCAGTTTGCGGGAGGGTTCAGATACGCAGTATTTT.

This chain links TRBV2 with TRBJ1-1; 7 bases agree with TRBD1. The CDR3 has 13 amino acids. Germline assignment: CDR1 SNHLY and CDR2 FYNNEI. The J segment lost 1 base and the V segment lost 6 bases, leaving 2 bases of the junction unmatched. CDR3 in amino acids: CASRRDRNTEAFF. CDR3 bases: TGTGCCAGCAGAAGGGACAGGAACACTGAAGCTTTCTTT.

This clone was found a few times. This CDR3 is CASRRQGAETQYF. The CDR3 DNA reads TGTGCCAGCAGAAGACAGGGGGCAGAGACCCAGTACTTC. The chain links TRBV14 to TRBJ2-5; 10 bases map to TRBD1. V shed 6 bases and J 4 bases; nucleotides not matched to a gene: 2. CDR3 length: 13 amino acids. Germline CDR1 SGHDN, CDR2 FVKESK. Using reference TRBV14 and TRBJ2-5 for the parts outside the CDR3, the full variable domain is EAGVTQFPSHSVIEKGQTVTLRCDPISGHDNLYWYRRVMGKEIKFLLHFVKESKQDESGMPNNRFLAERTGGTYSTLKVQPAELEDSGVYFCASRRQGAETQYFGPGTRLLVL.

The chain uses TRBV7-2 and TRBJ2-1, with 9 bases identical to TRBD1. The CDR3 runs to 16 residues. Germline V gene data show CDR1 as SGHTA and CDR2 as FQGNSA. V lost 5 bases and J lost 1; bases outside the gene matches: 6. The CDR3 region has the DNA TGTGCCAGCAGCACAGGGGGCTCGGGGTCCTACAATGAGCAGTTCTTC. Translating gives CASSTGGSGSYNEQFF.

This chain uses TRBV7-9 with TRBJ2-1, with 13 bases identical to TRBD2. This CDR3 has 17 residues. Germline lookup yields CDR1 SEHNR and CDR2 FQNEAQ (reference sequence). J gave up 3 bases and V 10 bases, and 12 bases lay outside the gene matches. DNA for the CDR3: TGTGCCACCGGCCCCCCTACTAGCGGGAGGGTCTACAATGAGCAGTTCTTC. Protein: CATGPPTSGRVYNEQFF.

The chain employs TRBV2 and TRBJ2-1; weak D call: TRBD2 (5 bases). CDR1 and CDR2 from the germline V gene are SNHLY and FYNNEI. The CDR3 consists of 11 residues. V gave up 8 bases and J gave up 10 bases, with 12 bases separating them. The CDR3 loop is CASDTSGEQFF. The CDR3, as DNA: TGTGCCAGCGATACTTCGGGGGAGCAGTTCTTC.

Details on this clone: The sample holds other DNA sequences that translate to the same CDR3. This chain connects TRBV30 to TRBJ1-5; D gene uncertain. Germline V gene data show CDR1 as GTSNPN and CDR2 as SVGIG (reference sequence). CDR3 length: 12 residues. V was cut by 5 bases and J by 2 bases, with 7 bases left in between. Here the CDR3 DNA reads TGTGCCTGGGGGAGAGGCAATCAGCCCCAGCATTTT. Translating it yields CAWGRGNQPQHF.

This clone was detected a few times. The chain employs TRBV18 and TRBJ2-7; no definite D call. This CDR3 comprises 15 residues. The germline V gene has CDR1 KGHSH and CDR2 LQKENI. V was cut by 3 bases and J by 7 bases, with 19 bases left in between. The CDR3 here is CASSPPTKPSGEQYF. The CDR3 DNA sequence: TGTGCCAGCTCACCGCCCACTAAGCCCTCCGGTGAGCAGTACTTC.

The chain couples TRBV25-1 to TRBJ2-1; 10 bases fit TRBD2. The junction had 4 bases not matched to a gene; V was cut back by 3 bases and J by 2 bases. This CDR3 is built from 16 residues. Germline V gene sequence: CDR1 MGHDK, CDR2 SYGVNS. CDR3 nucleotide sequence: TGTGCCAGCAGTGAGCTAGCGGGAGACCCCTACAATGAGCAGTTCTTC. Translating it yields CASSELAGDPYNEQFF.